Included here is one TCR beta chain sequence, with context. Method: immunoSEQ multiplex PCR; TCRdb's copy keeps in-frame clones and lacks some. The top ten hold approximately 0.41% of the sample, which has about 2.3 million clones, around 90% seen once. The data were obtained in a study of shared clonotypes between healthy human individuals. CDR1 GTSNPN and CDR2 SVGIG come from the germline V gene (reference sequence). The CDR3 runs 11 residues. The source of this sequence is a young man in good health. Some clones in this sample may be carry-over from other donors' samples. V and J are TRBV30 and TRBJ2-1; D gene uncertain. Sequenced: naive CD4+ T cells from PBMCs. The subset was: CD45RA+ positively selected. CDR3 region: CARVFYNEQFF. DNA for the CDR3: TGTGCTCGGGTCTTTTACAATGAGCAGTTCTTC.